This TCR beta chain stems from a study of siplizumab effects on memory and regulatory T cells. Roughly 10^5 TCR templates underwent assay in each sample. Profiled with immunoSEQ multiplex PCR; TCRdb holds only in-frame clones, not every one. The table lists tens of thousands of clones, roughly 93% of them singletons, with 5.5% to 7.5% in the top ten. The origin of this receptor is a human donor in good health. Sequenced sample: CD8+ T cells sorted from blood.

CDR3 amino acids: CASSLDTPGTNHTEAFF. CDR3 nucleotides: TGTGCCAGCAGCTTAGACACACCCGGGACAAATCACACTGAAGCTTTCTTT. This chain uses TRBV11-2 with TRBJ1-1, with D maybe TRBD1 (6 bases). This CDR3 is 17 amino acids long. V was cut by 0 bases and J by 3 bases, with 17 bases left in between. Germline CDR1 is SGHAT and CDR2 is FQNNGV.